This T cell receptor (beta chain) was sequenced during a study of T cell clusters in autoimmune cytopenias. TRB was amplified from about 260 ng of peripheral blood genomic DNA per sample. Study results and caveats: Primary autoimmune cytopenia patients seemingly lacked the physiological T cell clusters found in healthy donors. The T cell clusters came from computational analysis alone and lack functional validation.

Germline CDR1 and CDR2: KGHSH and LQKENI. The CDR3 loop spans 15 amino acids. TRB rearrangements were amplified by touch-down multiplex PCR with mixed TRB-A/B primers. With the multiplex PCR reads reprocessed, TCRdb shows one record per CDR3 protein and no DNA. Across 7,000 or so distinct CDR3 sequences, the top ten clones capture about 17% of the sample. Comment on this clonotype: Its antigen is as yet unknown.

These same data were also listed under a study on T cell repertoires in aging, cancer and after chemotherapy. As reported in that work: Donor ages fell into six groups from 30 or younger up to 70 or older.

This sequence joins TRBV18 and TRBJ2-3; TCRdb calls TRBD1, which cannot be checked without DNA. The material sequenced was peripheral blood. The receptor's source is a human donor in good health. The CDR3 is CASSPVQGGTDTQYF.